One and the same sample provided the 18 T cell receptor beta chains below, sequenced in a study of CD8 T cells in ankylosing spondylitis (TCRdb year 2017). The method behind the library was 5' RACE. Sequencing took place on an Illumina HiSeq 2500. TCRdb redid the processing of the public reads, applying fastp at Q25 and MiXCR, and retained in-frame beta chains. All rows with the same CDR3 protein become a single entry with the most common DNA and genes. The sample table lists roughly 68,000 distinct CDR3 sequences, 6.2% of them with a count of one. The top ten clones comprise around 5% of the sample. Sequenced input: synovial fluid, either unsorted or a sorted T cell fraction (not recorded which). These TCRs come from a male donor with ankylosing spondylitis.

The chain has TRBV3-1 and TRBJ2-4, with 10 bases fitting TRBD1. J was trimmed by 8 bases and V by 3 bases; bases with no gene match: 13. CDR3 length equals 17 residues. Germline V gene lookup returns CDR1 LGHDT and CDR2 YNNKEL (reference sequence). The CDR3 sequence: CASSQGTGDSLIDIQYF. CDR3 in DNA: TGTGCCAGCAGCCAGGGGACAGGGGACTCCCTTATCGACATTCAGTACTTC.

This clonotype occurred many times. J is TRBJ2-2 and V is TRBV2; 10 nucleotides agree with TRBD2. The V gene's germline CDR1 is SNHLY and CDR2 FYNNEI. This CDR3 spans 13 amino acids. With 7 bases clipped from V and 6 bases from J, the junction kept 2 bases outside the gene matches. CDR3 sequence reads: CASKLAGPGELFF. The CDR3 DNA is TGTGCCAGCAAACTAGCGGGGCCCGGGGAGCTGTTTTTT.

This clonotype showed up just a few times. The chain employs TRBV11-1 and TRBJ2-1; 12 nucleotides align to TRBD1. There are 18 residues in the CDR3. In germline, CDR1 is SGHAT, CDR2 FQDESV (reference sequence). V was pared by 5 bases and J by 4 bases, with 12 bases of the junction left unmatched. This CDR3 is CASSERDRGLSGYNEQFF. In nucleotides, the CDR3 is TGTGCCAGCAGCGAAAGGGACAGGGGGCTTTCAGGGTACAATGAGCAGTTCTTC.

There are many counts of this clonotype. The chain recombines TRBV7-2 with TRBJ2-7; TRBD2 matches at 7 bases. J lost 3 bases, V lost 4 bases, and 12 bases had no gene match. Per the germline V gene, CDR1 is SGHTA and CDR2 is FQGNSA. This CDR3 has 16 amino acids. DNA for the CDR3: TGTGCCAGCAGCTCCTCCCTAGCGGAGGGTTTCTACGAGCAGTACTTC. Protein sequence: CASSSSLAEGFYEQYF.

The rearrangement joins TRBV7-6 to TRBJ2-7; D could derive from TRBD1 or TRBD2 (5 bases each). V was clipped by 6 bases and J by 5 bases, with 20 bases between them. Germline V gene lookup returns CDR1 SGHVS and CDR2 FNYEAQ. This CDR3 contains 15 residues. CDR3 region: CASRPARGPPHEQYF. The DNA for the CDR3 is TGTGCCAGCAGGCCTGCCCGGGGCCCCCCCCACGAGCAGTACTTC.

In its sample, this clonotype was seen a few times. The CDR3 DNA is TGCAGCGTTGAGGGGGCGAGCGGGACGGCCAATGTCATTCAGTACTTC. It yields the protein CSVEGASGTANVIQYF. This sequence joins TRBV29-1 and TRBJ2-4, with D possibly being TRBD2 (7 bases). The CDR3 loop spans 16 amino acids. Looked up from germline, CDR1 is SQVTM and CDR2 is ANQGSEA. The V gene lost 3 bases and the J gene lost 9 bases, with 24 bases spanning the gap.

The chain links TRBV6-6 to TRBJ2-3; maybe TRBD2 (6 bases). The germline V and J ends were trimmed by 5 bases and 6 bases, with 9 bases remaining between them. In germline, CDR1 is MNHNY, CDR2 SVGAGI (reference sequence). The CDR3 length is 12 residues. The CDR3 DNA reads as TGTGCCAGCAGTCTAGCGATGGATACGCAGTATTTT. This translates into CASSLAMDTQYF.

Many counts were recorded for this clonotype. CDR3 residues: CASRAGTQSYNEQFF. In DNA, the CDR3 is TGTGCCAGCAGGGCCGGGACACAATCCTACAATGAGCAGTTCTTC. The J gene is TRBJ2-1, the V gene TRBV12-3 or TRBV12-4, with D possibly matching TRBD1 (6 bases). The CDR3 loop spans 15 amino acids. V lost 6 bases, J lost 1 base, and 13 bases lay in between.

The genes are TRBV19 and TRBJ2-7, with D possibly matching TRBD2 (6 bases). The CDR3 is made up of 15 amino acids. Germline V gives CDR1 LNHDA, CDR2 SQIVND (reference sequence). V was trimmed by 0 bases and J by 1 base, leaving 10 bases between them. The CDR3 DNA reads TGTGCCAGTAGTATAGACCGGGGGTTATCCTACGAGCAGTACTTC. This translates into CASSIDRGLSYEQYF.

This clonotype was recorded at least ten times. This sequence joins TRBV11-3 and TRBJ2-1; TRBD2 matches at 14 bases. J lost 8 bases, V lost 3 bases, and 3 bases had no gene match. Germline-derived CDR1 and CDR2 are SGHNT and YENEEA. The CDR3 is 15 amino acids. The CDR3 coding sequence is TGTGCCAGCAGCTTGGGACTAGCGGGAGTGCATGAGCAGTTCTTC. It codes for CASSLGLAGVHEQFF.

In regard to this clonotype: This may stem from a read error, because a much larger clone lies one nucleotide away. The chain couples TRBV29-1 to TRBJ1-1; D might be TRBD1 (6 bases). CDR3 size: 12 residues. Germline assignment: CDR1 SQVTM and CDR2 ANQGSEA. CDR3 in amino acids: CSAEGGNTEALF. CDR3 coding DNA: TGCAGCGCCGAGGGGGGGAACACTGAAGCTTTGTTT.

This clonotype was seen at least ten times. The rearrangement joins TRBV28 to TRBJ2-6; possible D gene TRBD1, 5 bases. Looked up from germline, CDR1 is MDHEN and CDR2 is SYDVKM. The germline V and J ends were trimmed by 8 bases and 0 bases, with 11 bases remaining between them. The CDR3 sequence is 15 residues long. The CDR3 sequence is CASRLQGSGANVLTF. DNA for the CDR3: TGTGCCAGCCGACTCCAGGGCTCTGGGGCCAACGTCCTGACTTTC. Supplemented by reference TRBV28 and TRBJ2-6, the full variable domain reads DVKVTQSSRYLVKRTGEKVFLECVQDMDHENMFWYRQDPGLGLRLIYFSYDVKMKEKGDIPEGYSVSREKKERFSLILESASTNQTSMYLCASRLQGSGANVLTFGAGSRLTVL.

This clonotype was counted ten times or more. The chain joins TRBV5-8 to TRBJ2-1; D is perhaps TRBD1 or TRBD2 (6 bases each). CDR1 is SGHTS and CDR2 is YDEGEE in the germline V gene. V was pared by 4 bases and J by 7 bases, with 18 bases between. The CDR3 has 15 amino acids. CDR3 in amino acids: CASSPSGGVGNEQFF. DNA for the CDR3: TGTGCCAGCAGCCCCTCCGGGGGCGTTGGGAATGAGCAGTTCTTC.

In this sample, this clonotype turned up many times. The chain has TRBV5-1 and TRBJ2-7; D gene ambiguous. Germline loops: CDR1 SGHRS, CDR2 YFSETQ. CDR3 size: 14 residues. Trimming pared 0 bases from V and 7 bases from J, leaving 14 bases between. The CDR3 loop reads CASSLGTGTREQYF. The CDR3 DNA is TGCGCCAGCAGCTTGGGTACGGGCACCCGGGAGCAGTACTTC.

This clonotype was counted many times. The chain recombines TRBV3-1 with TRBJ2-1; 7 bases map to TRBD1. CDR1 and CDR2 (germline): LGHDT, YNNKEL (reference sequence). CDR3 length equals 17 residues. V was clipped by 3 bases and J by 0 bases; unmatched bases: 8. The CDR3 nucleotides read TGTGCCAGCAGCCAGTTTGGGGACAGAAACTCCTACAATGAGCAGTTCTTC. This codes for CASSQFGDRNSYNEQFF.

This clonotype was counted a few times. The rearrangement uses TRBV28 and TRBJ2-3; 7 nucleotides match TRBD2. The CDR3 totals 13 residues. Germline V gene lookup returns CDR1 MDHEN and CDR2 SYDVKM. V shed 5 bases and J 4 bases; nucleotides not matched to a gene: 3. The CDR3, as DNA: TGTGCCAGCAGTGGACTAGGCTCAGATACGCAGTATTTT. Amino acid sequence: CASSGLGSDTQYF.

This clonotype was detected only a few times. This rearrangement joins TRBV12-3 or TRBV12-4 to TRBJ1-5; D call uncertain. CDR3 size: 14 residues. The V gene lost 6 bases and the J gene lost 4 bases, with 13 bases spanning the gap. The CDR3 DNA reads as TGTGCCAGCAGCCCCCCCGGACTTAATCAGCCCCAGCATTTT. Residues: CASSPPGLNQPQHF.

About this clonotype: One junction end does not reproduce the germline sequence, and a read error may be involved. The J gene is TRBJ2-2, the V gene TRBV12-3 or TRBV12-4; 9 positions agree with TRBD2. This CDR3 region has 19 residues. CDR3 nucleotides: TGTACCAGCAGTTTAGCCCAAGGGGTAGCGGGAGATAAGACCGGGGAGCTGTTTTTT. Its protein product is CTSSLAQGVAGDKTGELFF.